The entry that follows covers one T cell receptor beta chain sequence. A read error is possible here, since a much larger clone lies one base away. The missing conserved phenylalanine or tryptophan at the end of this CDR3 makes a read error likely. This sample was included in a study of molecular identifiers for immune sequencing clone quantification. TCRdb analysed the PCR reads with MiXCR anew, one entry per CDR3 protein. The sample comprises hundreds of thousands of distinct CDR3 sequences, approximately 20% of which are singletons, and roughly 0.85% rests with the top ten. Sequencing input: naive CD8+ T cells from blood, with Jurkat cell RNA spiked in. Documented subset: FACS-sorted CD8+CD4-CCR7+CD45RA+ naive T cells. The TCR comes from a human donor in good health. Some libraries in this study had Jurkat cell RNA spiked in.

CDR3 nucleotide sequence: TGTGCCAGCAGCGTAGAGGGCCTTGTCCAAAACATTCAGTACTCC. This gives the protein CASSVEGLVQNIQYS. V is TRBV9 and J is TRBJ2-4; no firm D call. The CDR3 contains 15 residues. The V gene lost 0 bases and the J gene lost 5 bases, with 12 bases spanning the gap. CDR1 and CDR2 (germline): SGDLS, YYNGEE.